These 7 T cell receptor beta chains share one sample of origin, sequenced in a study of cytomegalovirus exposure and HLA in healthy donors. The PCR had 60 Vbeta and 13 Jbeta primers. TCRdb keeps only in-frame clones here, not all; method: immunoSEQ multiplex PCR. Of fewer than 40,000 clones listed, 65% to 90% were seen once; the top ten hold less than 4%. Specimen: PBMCs. Every receptor here comes from a woman aged 18-29 years in good health and CMV-seronegative.

The V gene is TRBV11-2, the J gene TRBJ1-1; maybe TRBD1 (6 bases). Between the trimmed V and J ends, which lost 0 bases and 4 bases, there was a span of 12 bases. CDR3 size: 15 residues. CDR1 is SGHAT and CDR2 is FQNNGV in the germline V gene. The CDR3 protein is CASSLDSGAATEAFF. CDR3 bases: TGTGCCAGCAGCTTAGATTCAGGGGCCGCCACTGAAGCTTTCTTT.

The genes are TRBV19 and TRBJ1-3; no definite D call. This CDR3 comprises 14 residues. Germline CDR1 is LNHDA and CDR2 is SQIVND (reference sequence). The V and J ends lost 2 bases and 4 bases respectively, with 9 bases between them. The CDR3 coding sequence is TGTGCCAGTAGTATAACAATCCAGGGAAACACCATATATTTT. This codes for CASSITIQGNTIYF.

The chain carries TRBV25-1 and TRBJ1-1; D may be TRBD1 (5 bases). The V end lost 1 base, the J end lost 4 bases, and 10 bases lay between the germline ends. Germline values: CDR1 MGHDK, CDR2 SYGVNS. This CDR3 region has 14 residues. Here the CDR3 reads CASSEWSQGTEAFF. The CDR3 bases are TGTGCCAGCAGTGAATGGAGCCAGGGCACTGAAGCTTTCTTT.

V gene TRBV6-5 combines with J gene TRBJ2-5; D gene unclear. V lost 2 bases, J lost 0 bases, and 7 bases lay in between. Per germline, CDR1 MNHEY and CDR2 SVGAGI. The CDR3 has 14 amino acids. In DNA form, the CDR3 reads TGTGCCAGCAGTTACGGAGTGGACCAAGAGACCCAGTACTTC. It yields the protein CASSYGVDQETQYF.

The CDR3 reads CASGLGRGGGIYGYTF. The CDR3 bases are TGTGCTAGTGGTTTGGGGCGCGGGGGCGGTATCTATGGCTACACCTTC. The genes are TRBV12-5 and TRBJ1-2; perhaps TRBD1 as D (6 bases). Deletions cut 1 base from V and 4 bases from J, with 16 bases between. CDR1 and CDR2 from the germline V gene are LGHNT and FRNRAP. The CDR3 runs 16 residues.

The chain recombines TRBV5-6 with TRBJ1-6, with no clear D. The germline V gene has CDR1 SGHDT and CDR2 YYEEEE. The length of the CDR3 is 16 residues. V was clipped by 3 bases and J by 0 bases, with 10 bases between them. The CDR3 loop is CASSSDSSSYNSPLHF. The DNA for the CDR3 is TGTGCCAGCAGCTCCGACTCGAGCTCCTATAATTCACCCCTCCACTTT.

The V call is TRBV11-2, the J call TRBJ1-4, with D possibly matching TRBD1 (6 bases). Trimming stripped 1 base from V and 6 bases from J, with 12 bases between. Looked up from germline, CDR1 is SGHAT and CDR2 is FQNNGV. The CDR3 length is 15 residues. This chain's CDR3 is CASSLGTGSHEKLFF. In DNA form, the CDR3 reads TGTGCCAGCAGCTTAGGAACAGGGAGCCATGAAAAACTGTTTTTT.